The present T cell receptor beta chain was sequenced within a study of cytomegalovirus exposure and HLA in healthy donors listed by TCRdb under 2017. For the study in its entirety: An earlier analysis of some 600 of the donors reported approximately 300 Gb of sequence data and some 110 million unique TCR beta sequences obtained from about 179 million T cells. The study aimed to test whether signatures of past pathogen exposure could be identified by cataloging public T cell receptors. An earlier analysis of around 540 of the donors applied high-throughput TCR beta sequencing to assess whether each TCR beta V gene segment acted as functional or pseudogenic. A later analysis re-examined previously published TCR beta repertoires from roughly 720 donors and added high-resolution HLA genotyping to investigate patterns of TCR occurrence. All discovery cohort repertoires had been generated on a single sequencing platform. Roughly 5 DR-DQ haplotypes were handled as single units for association and clustering because linkage in the cohort was strong. In addition to the first cohort of about 650 subjects, a separate validation cohort of around 110 different subjects was used. An early release covering just under 650 HLA-typed donors comprised approximately 300 gigabases of sequencing data and tens of millions of unique TCR sequences. Among the approximately 400 genotyped donors, around 79% belonged to the genetic ancestry cluster associated with self-reported Caucasian donors. HLA typing covered class I and class II loci at four-digit resolution. The number of donors typed differed by locus, with roughly 629-640 for A, B, C, DRB1 and DQB1, around 520 for DQA1, about 610 for DPA1, and some 470 for DPB1. High-throughput TCR immunosequencing, statistical association of individual TCRs with disease status, and machine learning were combined to predict cytomegalovirus infection status. The later analysis used no new phenotypic data to find candidate immune exposures, relying instead on TCR beta sequences and their occurrence across donors. Donor age, sex, ethnicity and CMV serostatus were compiled together with the repertoire data. On average, 235,054 unique TCR beta nucleotide sequences were sequenced per donor among fewer than 500 genotyped donors of the cohort, with roughly 19% of those sequences being non-productive. A later genetic analysis took genome-wide SNP genotypes for about 65% of the 666 donors and used that subset as a discovery cohort. Using immunosequencing, the study profiled T cell repertoires from 550 to 750 subjects and related those repertoires to cytomegalovirus serostatus.

The CDR3 numbers 14 residues from cysteine through phenylalanine. Here the CDR3 DNA is all that survives: 42 bases in frame from base 1. From the germline V gene (reference sequence), CDR1 is SGHNT and CDR2 is YYREEE. The germline ends are 14 bases apart after V is trimmed by 0 bases and J by 8 bases. In total, fewer than 750 healthy bone marrow donors made up the cohort. All cohort members were sampled while nominally healthy, although unrecorded immune exposures were likely present. The donor was CMV seropositive and belonged to the group of some 290 seropositive cohort members. A peripheral blood sample was provided by each donor, and peripheral blood mononuclear cells were used for TCR beta sequencing. The Qiagen DNeasy Blood Extraction Kit was used to extract genomic DNA from the blood cell samples. The paper as a whole reports these results and caveats: Strong co-occurrence of HLA alleles, especially DR and DQ, made assigning TCR associations to individual alleles difficult. A later analysis found that TCR association rates varied across HLA loci, with DRB1 alleles showing the most associated TCRs and HLA-C alleles the fewest. The presence/absence analyses assumed that sequencing depth was roughly uniform across donors, and that assumption may not be true. A further reported finding was that TCR beta sequences accurately predicted the HLA-A and HLA-B alleles for most subjects in the first cohort. Immune exposure information for the cohort was limited to CMV serostatus. In the study, some 180 TCR beta chains were listed as associated with cytomegalovirus. In a later analysis, several top co-occurrence clusters were reported to appear linked to parvovirus B19, influenza, CMV and Epstein-Barr virus. An earlier analysis of some 590 of the donors showed that most TCR beta V segments appeared in productive rearrangements either about 87% or about 30% of the time, which broadly matched IMGT annotations. The 87-base-pair reads could not distinguish some IMGT-functional V segments, including TRBV6-2 and TRBV6-3, so those segments were excluded. A cluster of highly shared sequence variants was judged likely to be a technical artifact of the sequencing pipeline. According to a later genetic analysis, donors in an Asian-associated ancestry cluster had fewer N-insertions in productive TCRs than the roughly 670-donor mean. In vitro tests confirmed that three of the cytomegalovirus-associated TCR beta chains recognize cytomegalovirus antigens. A later analysis found that HLA-associated TCR beta chains were more clonally expanded and had lower generation probabilities than equally common non-associated chains. This cohort had only TCR beta chains sequenced, and the lack of alpha or paired-chain data limited which features could be detected. The earlier analysis of 450 to 700 of the donors excluded 15 to 20 rarely observed V segments, including chromosome 9 orphons, because counts were too low. Most TCR sequences were seen in very few donors, while some public TCRs were found in many individuals. A later genetic analysis associated a missense DCLRE1C variant with V-gene and J-gene trimming of TCR beta chains, and an independent cohort replicated the association. The classifier was reported to diagnose cytomegalovirus status with high specificity and sensitivity in both the original and validation cohorts. The authors suggested that the approach could potentially be extended to other disease states and immunological phenotypes. Linkage disequilibrium might explain the correlated functional status among segregating V segments, but an unknown experimental factor could not be ruled out. A later analysis associated 15,000 or so TCR beta sequences with specific HLA alleles at a false discovery rate of 0.05. HLA typing was unavailable for some donors at each locus, so association tests used only the typed subset. A later analysis found that most CMV-associated TCR beta chains appeared HLA-restricted, with HLA associations seemingly driven largely by CMV exposure.

Libraries were constructed by the immunoSEQ multiplex PCR assay. For the multiplex PCR, a mixture combining 60 forward primers for TCR Vbeta segments and 13 reverse primers for TCR Jbeta segments was used. The CDR3 region of rearranged TCR beta genes was amplified from genomic DNA with a multiplex PCR assay. The amplified TCR beta libraries were sequenced on the Illumina HiSeq System as 87-base-pair reads. The authors' analysis ran thus. A later analysis tallied around 82 million unique TCR beta chains across the 550 to 850 repertoires, and some 12 million of those chains were shared by two or more donors. A nearest-neighbor algorithm error-corrected the raw reads and collapsed the reads into unique sequences, merging closely related sequences to remove PCR and sequencing errors. To assign V, D and J gene segments, CDR3 sequences were aligned to IMGT reference sequences. For a sequence to be retained, a match of at least six nucleotides to both a V gene segment and a J gene segment was required. A rearrangement was called productive if the CDR3 had no stop codons and remained in frame with V and J, and every other rearrangement was called non-productive. Following IMGT convention, CDR3 was defined as the stretch from the second conserved V-encoded cysteine up to the conserved J-encoded phenylalanine. Sequences without an unambiguous match to a single V gene segment were excluded from the earlier analysis of a few hundred of the donors. In an earlier analysis of 587 of the donors, a V segment was called functional when productive rearrangements were above 56.7%, and segregating when the standard deviation between donors exceeded 5%. A statistical classification framework was built for diagnosing cytomegalovirus status from the catalog of TCR beta chain sequences. A later analysis assigned V and J genes by comparing TCR nucleotide sequences with IMGT/GENE-DB human TR gene sequences. In a later analysis, CDR3 sequences and most-parsimonious VDJ recombination scenarios were assigned using the TCRdist pipeline. In a later analysis, each TCR beta chain was defined by its CDR3 amino acid sequence together with its V-gene family, and reads without a unique V-gene family were excluded. As a way to deal with suspected cross-contamination and a sequencing artifact, a later analysis dropped hundreds of nucleotide sequences that were highly shared and had low generation probability. In a later analysis, a clonal expansion index for each public chain was calculated from normalized within-repertoire ranks of inferred template counts. In a later analysis, generation probabilities were computed using a VDJ recombination model fitted to out-of-frame rearrangements, and the results were checked against IGoR. In a later analysis, hypergeometric tests were used to score TCR-TCR, TCR-HLA and TCR-CMV co-occurrence, with a repertoire-size bias correction applied to TCR pairs. False discovery rates were estimated in a later analysis by permuting HLA or CMV assignments 20 times. In a later analysis, co-occurring TCRs were grouped using DBSCAN, with TCRdist sequence similarity added in when clustering inside HLA-allele-positive subsets. Repertoires with fewer than 30,000 or more than 120,000 public chains were left out of co-occurrence clustering, as were four to six repertoires with anomalous nucleotide sharing. TCRdb retrieved this table from immuneACCESS and kept in-frame rearrangements only. Not all clones are present; in checked studies, unresolved V genes account for under half, and no reason is known for the remainder. V, J and clone size derive from that table, while D and trimming were established from the DNA sequence. The sample data list over 110,000 clones, and 80% of these were observed just once. Together, the top ten hold 1% to 1.5% of the sample.

About this clone: This clone's antigen is unknown. There are no base qualities to consult, and no much larger clone falls within one base.

This chain is built from TRBV5-4 and TRBJ1-2; no D segment can be confidently identified. The TCR was taken from a male donor in good health and CMV-seropositive. Sequencing was performed on PBMCs. CDR3 protein: CASSLEAGTRGYTF. The base sequence is TGTGCCAGCAGCTTGGAAGCAGGTACGAGAGGCTACACCTTC. With the portions outside the CDR3 filled from the reference TRBV5-4 and TRBJ1-2 genes, the complete variable region becomes ETGVTQSPTHLIKTRGQQVTLRCSSQSGHNTVSWYQQALGQGPQFIFQYYREEENGRGNFPPRFSGLQFPNYSSELNVNALELDDSALYLCASSLEAGTRGYTFGSGTRLTVV.